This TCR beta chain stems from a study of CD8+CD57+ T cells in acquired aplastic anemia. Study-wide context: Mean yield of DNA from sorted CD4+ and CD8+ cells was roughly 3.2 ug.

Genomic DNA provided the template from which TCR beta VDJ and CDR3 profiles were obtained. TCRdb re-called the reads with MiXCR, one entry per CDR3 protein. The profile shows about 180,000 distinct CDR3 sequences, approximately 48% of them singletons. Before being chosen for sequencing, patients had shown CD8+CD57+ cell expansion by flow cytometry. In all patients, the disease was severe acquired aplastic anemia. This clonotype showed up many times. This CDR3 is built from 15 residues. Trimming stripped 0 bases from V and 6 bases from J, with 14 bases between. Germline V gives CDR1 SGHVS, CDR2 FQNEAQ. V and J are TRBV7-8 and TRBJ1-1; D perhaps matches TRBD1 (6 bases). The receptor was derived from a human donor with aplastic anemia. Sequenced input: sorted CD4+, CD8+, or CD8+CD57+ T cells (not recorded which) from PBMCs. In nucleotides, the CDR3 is TGTGCCAGCAGCTTAGCAGGGAACAGGGAGGCTGAAGCTTTCTTT. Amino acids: CASSLAGNREAEAFF.